This T cell receptor (beta chain) is from a study of shared clonotypes between healthy human individuals. Concerning this clone: Its antigen remains unidentified.

Generated by immunoSEQ multiplex PCR, the TCRdb table keeps only in-frame clones and is missing some. The sample contains about 2.1 million clones, 90% to 95% of which appear only once. Naivety among CD8 cells was defined by CD45RO negativity and positive CCR7 selection, thereby excluding terminally differentiated effector memory CD45RA+ cells. V was pared by 2 bases and J by 7 bases, with 17 bases between. The CDR3 runs 15 residues. Germline CDR1 reads SGHVS; CDR2 reads FQNEAQ. The study's findings and limits: It was expected that sequencing depth would affect clonotype sharing among donors.

The rearrangement joins TRBV7-8 to TRBJ1-2; D might be TRBD1 (5 bases). This TCR derives from a man between 18 and 29 years old in good health. Some clones in this sample may be carry-over from other donors' samples. The sequenced sample was naive CD8+ T cells from PBMCs. CDR3: CASSLSSGGAGGYTF. The CDR3 nucleotides read TGTGCCAGCAGCTTATCATCGGGAGGGGCTGGTGGCTACACCTTC.